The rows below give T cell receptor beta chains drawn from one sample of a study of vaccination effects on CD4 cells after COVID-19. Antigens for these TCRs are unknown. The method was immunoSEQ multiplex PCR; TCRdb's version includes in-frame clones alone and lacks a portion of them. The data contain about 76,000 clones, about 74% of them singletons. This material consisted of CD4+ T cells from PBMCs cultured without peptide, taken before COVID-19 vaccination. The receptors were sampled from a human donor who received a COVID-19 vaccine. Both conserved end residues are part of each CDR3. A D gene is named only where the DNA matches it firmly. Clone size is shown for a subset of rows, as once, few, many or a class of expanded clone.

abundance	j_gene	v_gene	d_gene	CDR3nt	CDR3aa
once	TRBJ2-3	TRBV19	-	TGTGCCAGTAAGGTCGATCAGAACACAGATACGCAGTATTTT	CASKVDQNTDTQYF
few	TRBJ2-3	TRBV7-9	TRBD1	TGTGCCAGCAGCGAGCCGGACAGGGCATCAGATACGCAGTATTTT	CASSEPDRASDTQYF
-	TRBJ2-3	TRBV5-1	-	TGCGCCAGCAGTCAGGACCCTAGCACAGATACGCAGTATTTT	CASSQDPSTDTQYF
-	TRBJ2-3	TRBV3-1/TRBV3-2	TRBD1	TGTGCCAGCAGCCAAGGGACAGGGGCAGATACGCAGTATTTT	CASSQGTGADTQYF
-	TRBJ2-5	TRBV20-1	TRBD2	TGCAGTGCTAGTGGACTAGCCCAAGAGACCCAGTACTTC	CSASGLAQETQYF
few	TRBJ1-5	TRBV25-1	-	TGTGCCAGCAGTGACTCCACTAGGGGGACGAATCAGCCCCAGCATTTT	CASSDSTRGTNQPQHF
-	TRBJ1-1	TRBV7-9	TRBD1	TGTGCCAGCAGCCTCAACAGGGGCCTAGAAGCTTTCTTT	CASSLNRGLEAFF
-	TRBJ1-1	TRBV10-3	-	TGTGCCATCAGTGAGTCTCGGGGAGGGAGCACTGAAGCTTTCTTT	CAISESRGGSTEAFF
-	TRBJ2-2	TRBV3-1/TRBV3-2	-	TGTGCCAGCAGCCGAGGGGTTGCCACCGGGGAGCTGTTTTTT	CASSRGVATGELFF
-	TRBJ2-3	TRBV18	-	TGTGCCAGCTCAAGAGGGACCCGCACAGATACGCAGTATTTT	CASSRGTRTDTQYF
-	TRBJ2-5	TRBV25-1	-	TGTGCCAGCAGTGATCCTCCGGGCAGGCGCCAAGAGACCCAGTACTTC	CASSDPPGRRQETQYF
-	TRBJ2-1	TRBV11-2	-	TGTGCCAGCAGCTTAGATATTCGGGGGAATGAGCAGTTCTTC	CASSLDIRGNEQFF
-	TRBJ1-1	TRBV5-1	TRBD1	TGCGCCAGCAGCTTGGTATCAGGGGGCCCGAACACTGAAGCTTTCTTT	CASSLVSGGPNTEAFF
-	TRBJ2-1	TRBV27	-	TGTGCCAGCAGTTTCTCGGGGGCGGGTTACAATGAGCAGTTCTTC	CASSFSGAGYNEQFF
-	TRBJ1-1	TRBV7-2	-	TGTGCCAGCAGCTTAGCGGCAATCATGAACACTGAAGCTTTCTTT	CASSLAAIMNTEAFF
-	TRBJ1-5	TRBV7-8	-	TGTGCCAGCAGCTTAGATCCAGGGGTCCAGCCCCAGCATTTT	CASSLDPGVQPQHF
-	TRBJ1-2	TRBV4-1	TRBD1	TGCGCCAGCAGCCCTACGGGACAGGGCAACTATGGCTACACCTTC	CASSPTGQGNYGYTF
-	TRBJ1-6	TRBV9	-	TGTGCCAGCAGCGTAGACCGCCAGGAATATTCACCCCTCCACTTT	CASSVDRQEYSPLHF
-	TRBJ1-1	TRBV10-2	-	TGCGCCACGAATGGGGGGGATAACACTGAAGCTTTCTTT	CATNGGDNTEAFF
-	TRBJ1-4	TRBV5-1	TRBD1	TGCGCCAGCAGCCTCCGATCAGGGGGCAGGGAAAAACTGTTTTTT	CASSLRSGGREKLFF
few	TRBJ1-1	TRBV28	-	TGTGCCAGCAGGGCACCCCCCGGGGGCGCTTTCTTT	CASRAPPGGAFF
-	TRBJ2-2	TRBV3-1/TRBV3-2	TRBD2	TGTGCCAGCAGCCAAGGACTAGCCCTGAACACCGGGGAGCTGTTTTTT	CASSQGLALNTGELFF
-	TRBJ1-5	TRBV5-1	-	TGCGCCAGCAGCTTGAAAGGCGGGAATCAGCCCCAGCATTTT	CASSLKGGNQPQHF
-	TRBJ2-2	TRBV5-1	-	TGCGCCAGCAGCCCCACCCAGGGGAATGCCGGGGAGCTGTTTTTT	CASSPTQGNAGELFF
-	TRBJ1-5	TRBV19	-	TGTGCCAGTAGTATGAAGACAGGCGGTGGGAATCAGCCCCAGCATTTT	CASSMKTGGGNQPQHF
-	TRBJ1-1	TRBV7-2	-	TGTGCCAGCAGCTTGCGGGGGGGCGAGAACACTGAAGCTTTCTTT	CASSLRGGENTEAFF
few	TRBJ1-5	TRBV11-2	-	TGTGCCAGCAGCTCGGGGCATGGTCCTCAGCCCCAGCATTTT	CASSSGHGPQPQHF
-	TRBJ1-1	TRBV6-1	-	TGTGCCAGCAGTGAAGAATCGGCATCCGAAGCTTTCTTT	CASSEESASEAFF
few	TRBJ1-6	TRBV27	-	TGTGCCAGCAGTCAACTAGGGAATTCACCCCTCCACTTT	CASSQLGNSPLHF
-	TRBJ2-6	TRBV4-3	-	TGCGCCAGCAGCGTTGGAGGTTCTGGGGCCAACGTCCTGACTTTC	CASSVGGSGANVLTF
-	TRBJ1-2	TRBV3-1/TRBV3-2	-	TGTGCCAGCAGCCAAGTCTTAAGGGGTAGGGGCTACACCTTC	CASSQVLRGRGYTF
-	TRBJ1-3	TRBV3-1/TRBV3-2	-	TGTGCCAGCAGCCAATTTGGGCGGATTTCCTCTGGAAACACCATATATTTT	CASSQFGRISSGNTIYF
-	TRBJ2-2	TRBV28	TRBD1	TGTGCCAGCAGTGCCGGGACAGGGAGCACCGGGGAGCTGTTTTTT	CASSAGTGSTGELFF
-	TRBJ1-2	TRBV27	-	TGTGCCAGCAGAAAGCCGGGTGTTTGGGGCTACACCTTC	CASRKPGVWGYTF
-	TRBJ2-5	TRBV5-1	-	TGCGCCAGCAGCCCCATCGGGCAGCAAGAGACCCAGTACTTC	CASSPIGQQETQYF
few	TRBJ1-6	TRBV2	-	TGTGCCAGCAGGGTGGACGGTCCTAATTCACCCCTCCACTTT	CASRVDGPNSPLHF
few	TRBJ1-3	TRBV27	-	TGTGCCAGCAGTACCACGACAGACTCGTCTGGAAACACCATATATTTT	CASSTTTDSSGNTIYF
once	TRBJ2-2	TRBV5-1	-	TGCGCCAGCAGCCACACAATGAACACCGGGGAGCTGTTTTTT	CASSHTMNTGELFF
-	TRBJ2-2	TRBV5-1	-	TGCGCCAGCAGGACCACCGGCCAAAACACCGGGGAGCTGTTTTTT	CASRTTGQNTGELFF
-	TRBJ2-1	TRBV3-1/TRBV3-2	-	TGTGCCAGCAGCCAAGCCGGGGAGCAGTTCTTC	CASSQAGEQFF
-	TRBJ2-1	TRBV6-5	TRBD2	TGTGCCAGCACCAGGACTAGCGGCTACAATGAGCAGTTCTTC	CASTRTSGYNEQFF
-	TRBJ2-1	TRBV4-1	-	TGCGCCAGCAGCCAAGTTTTAGGAGGGGGCACCCCCTACAATGAGCAGTTCTTC	CASSQVLGGGTPYNEQFF
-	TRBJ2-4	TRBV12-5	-	TGTGCTAGTGAGGGCATTCAGTACTTC	CASEGIQYF
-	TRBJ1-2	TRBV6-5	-	TGTGCCAGCAGTTACCAGCCGGGTAGGGGTGGCTACACCTTC	CASSYQPGRGGYTF
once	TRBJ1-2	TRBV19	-	TGTGCCACCTCCCGGGACGGGAACTATGGCTACACCTTC	CATSRDGNYGYTF
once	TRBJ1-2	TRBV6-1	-	TGTGCCAGCAGTGTATCTAACAGCCGGGACAAGGAAGGCTACACCTTC	CASSVSNSRDKEGYTF